This T cell receptor (beta chain) was found in a study of T cell repertoires in urothelial bladder cancer. At the level of the study: The approximately 12 resected lesions were three cT0, three cTa, three cT1 and three cT2 or greater.

The CDR3 consists of 15 residues. Germline CDR1 and CDR2: SEHNR and FQNEAQ (reference sequence). Trimming stripped 2 bases from V and 2 bases from J, with 12 bases between. Sequenced by immunoSEQ multiplex PCR; TCRdb stores in-frame clones only, minus some. The table lists fewer than 15,000 clones, 55% to 80% of them singletons. Study-level findings and limits: Infiltrating lymphocytes: median around 2% in carcinoma versus approximately 13% in benign specimens.

For this clone: Antigen specificity is unknown.

This receptor was taken from a human donor with urothelial carcinoma. The rearrangement links TRBV7-9 to TRBJ1-1; weak D call: TRBD1 (5 bases). Sequencing was done on a sample of tumor-infiltrating cells from bladder cancer. The CDR3 reads CASSLRSGDNTEAFF. The CDR3 nucleotides read TGTGCCAGCAGCTTAAGGTCGGGGGACAACACTGAAGCTTTCTTT.